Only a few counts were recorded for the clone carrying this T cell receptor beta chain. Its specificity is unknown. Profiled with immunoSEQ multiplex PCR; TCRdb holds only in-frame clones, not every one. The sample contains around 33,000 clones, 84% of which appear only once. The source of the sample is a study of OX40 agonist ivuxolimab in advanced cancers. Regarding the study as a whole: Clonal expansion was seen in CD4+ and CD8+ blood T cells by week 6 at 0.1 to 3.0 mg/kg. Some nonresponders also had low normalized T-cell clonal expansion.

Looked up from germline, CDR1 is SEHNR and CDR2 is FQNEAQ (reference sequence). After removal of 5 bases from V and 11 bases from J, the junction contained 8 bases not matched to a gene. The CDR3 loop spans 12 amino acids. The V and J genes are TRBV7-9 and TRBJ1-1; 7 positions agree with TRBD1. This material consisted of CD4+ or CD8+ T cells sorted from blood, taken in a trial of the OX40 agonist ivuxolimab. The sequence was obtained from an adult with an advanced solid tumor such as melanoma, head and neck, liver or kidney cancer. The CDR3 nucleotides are TGTGCCAGCAGCGTACCAGGGGGTGAGGCTTTCTTT. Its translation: CASSVPGGEAFF.